This entry lists 20 T cell receptor beta chains sequenced from one sample in a study of beta chain features in type 1 diabetes. Notes on the study in general: A moderate, significant TCRB CDR3 shortening appeared in type 1 diabetes across four CD4+ subsets.

Investigators reverse transcribed all isolated RNA, so they sequenced expressed TCRB transcripts. Profiling relied on immunoSEQ multiplex PCR, and the TCRdb table lists in-frame clones only, not all of them. The repertoire holds 640,000 or so clones, with 10% to 15% as singletons. Which antigens these TCRs recognize remains unknown. Sample: naive CD4+ T cells from blood. The receptors here all came from a man aged 18 to 29 with type 1 diabetes.

This sequence joins TRBV5-4 and TRBJ2-7; 8 bases line up with TRBD2. J was trimmed by 2 bases and V by 0 bases; bases with no gene match: 4. The CDR3 consists of 15 residues. CDR1 is SGHNT, CDR2 YYREEE, per germline (reference sequence). The CDR3 DNA is TGTGCCAGCAGCTTGGGCTCGGGAGGGACCTACGAGCAGTACTTC. It is translated as CASSLGSGGTYEQYF. Using reference TRBV5-4 and TRBJ2-7 for the parts outside the CDR3, the full variable domain is ETGVTQSPTHLIKTRGQQVTLRCSSQSGHNTVSWYQQALGQGPQFIFQYYREEENGRGNFPPRFSGLQFPNYSSELNVNALELDDSALYLCASSLGSGGTYEQYFGPGTRLTVT.

This clone was detected a few times. V gene TRBV7-6 combines with J gene TRBJ2-3; 7 bases match TRBD2. Trimming removed 2 bases from V and 0 bases from J; junction bases left unmatched: 5. CDR1 is SGHVS, CDR2 FNYEAQ, per germline. This CDR3 is 16 amino acids long. This CDR3 is CASSLSSGRSTDTQYF. CDR3 nucleotides: TGTGCCAGCAGCTTATCATCCGGGAGGAGCACAGATACGCAGTATTTT.

This clone has only a few counts. This chain links TRBV5-1 with TRBJ1-1; D ambiguous. V was cut by 1 base and J by 10 bases, with 17 bases left in between. CDR1 is SGHRS, CDR2 YFSETQ, per germline. The CDR3 is made up of 14 amino acids. The CDR3 DNA follows: TGCGCCAGCAGCTTGTCGCCACCAGGTGTGGGAGCTTTCTTT. Its translation: CASSLSPPGVGAFF.

V usage is TRBV28 and J usage is TRBJ2-7; TRBD1 matches 8 bases. The CDR3 is 12 amino acids. Germline assignment: CDR1 MDHEN and CDR2 SYDVKM. The trim removed 6 bases at V and 11 bases at J, leaving 9 bases unmatched. As DNA, the CDR3 is TGTGCCAGCAGCCCGACAGGGGTTCATAAGTACTTC. As protein: CASSPTGVHKYF.

The sample holds a few counts of this clone. The CDR3 bases are TGTGCCAGCAGCGAGCGAGGGGATAGCAATCAGCCCCAGCATTTT. It specifies CASSERGDSNQPQHF. The V call is TRBV9, the J call TRBJ1-5, with a possible D match to TRBD1 (5 bases). The CDR3 length is 15 residues. Germline CDR1 SGDLS, CDR2 YYNGEE. V lost 3 bases to trimming and J lost 0 bases, with 10 bases between them. Using reference TRBV9 and TRBJ1-5 for the parts outside the CDR3, the full variable domain is DSGVTQTPKHLITATGQRVTLRCSPRSGDLSVYWYQQSLDQGLQFLIQYYNGEERAKGNILERFSAQQFPDLHSELNLSSLELGDSALYFCASSERGDSNQPQHFGDGTRLSIL.

The chain joins TRBV4-1 to TRBJ2-2; D ambiguous. Germline CDR1 MGHRA, CDR2 YSYEKL. V gave up 1 base and J gave up 1 base, with 4 bases separating them. This CDR3 spans 14 amino acids. In DNA form, the CDR3 reads TGCGCCAGCAGCCAAGGGTGGAACACCGGGGAGCTGTTTTTT. Protein product: CASSQGWNTGELFF.

This clone was counted only a few times. The rearrangement links TRBV5-6 to TRBJ1-5, with D perhaps TRBD1 (6 bases). Trimming took off 6 bases at V and 4 bases at J, with 8 bases between the two ends. CDR3 length: 12 residues. In germline, CDR1 is SGHDT, CDR2 YYEEEE. The CDR3 here is CASNTGNQPQHF. The CDR3 coding sequence is TGTGCCAGCAATACAGGGAATCAGCCCCAGCATTTT. Full variable domain (remainder filled in from reference TRBV5-6 and TRBJ1-5): DAGVTQSPTHLIKTRGQQVTLRCSPKSGHDTVSWYQQALGQGPQFIFQYYEEEERQRGNFPDRFSGHQFPNYSSELNVNALLLGDSALYLCASNTGNQPQHFGDGTRLSIL.

The chain joins TRBV6-4 to TRBJ1-2, with 9 bases fitting TRBD1. Germline CDR1 reads MRHNA; CDR2 reads SNTAGT. J gave up 7 bases and V 8 bases, and 8 bases lay outside the gene matches. CDR3 length: 13 amino acids. The CDR3 here is CASRRTGAAGYTF. The CDR3 DNA sequence: TGTGCCAGCCGCAGGACAGGGGCGGCTGGCTACACCTTC.

V and J are TRBV30 and TRBJ2-6, with a tentative D call TRBD2 (6 bases). Trimming removed 2 bases at V and 4 bases at J, with 12 bases between. The CDR3 contains 15 residues. From germline, CDR1 is GTSNPN and CDR2 SVGIG (reference sequence). CDR3 residues: CAWSPLARGANVLTF. The DNA of the CDR3 is TGTGCCTGGAGTCCCCTAGCGCGAGGGGCCAACGTCCTGACTTTC.

The chain joins TRBV27 to TRBJ1-5; D is uncertain. The V end was cut by 0 bases, the J end by 0 bases, with 9 bases between. This CDR3 contains 16 residues. The germline V gene has CDR1 MNHEY and CDR2 SMNVEV (reference sequence). CDR3 loop: CASSLSVRYSNQPQHF. In DNA form, the CDR3 reads TGTGCCAGCAGTTTATCGGTCAGATATAGCAATCAGCCCCAGCATTTT.

This clone has just a few counts. V usage is TRBV7-2 and J usage is TRBJ2-5; a weak D match, TRBD2 (6 bases). The CDR3 runs 14 residues. V was clipped by 5 bases and J by 1 base, with 11 bases between them. Germline CDR1 is SGHTA and CDR2 is FQGNSA. CDR3 protein: CASSPRRGQETQYF. The CDR3, as DNA: TGTGCCAGCAGCCCCAGGCGGGGCCAAGAGACCCAGTACTTC. The full variable domain, its missing parts supplied by reference TRBV7-2 and TRBJ2-5, is GAGVSQSPSNKVTEKGKDVELRCDPISGHTALYWYRQSLGQGLEFLIYFQGNSAPDKSGLPSDRFSAERTGGSVSTLTIQRTQQEDSAVYLCASSPRRGQETQYFGPGTRLLVL.

The DNA for the CDR3 is TGCGCCAGCAGCTTCCTGCCAGACGGGTCCTACAATGAGCAGTTCTTC. Translating it yields CASSFLPDGSYNEQFF. J is TRBJ2-1 and V is TRBV5-1; D is uncertain. The CDR3 has 16 amino acids. CDR1 is SGHRS, CDR2 YFSETQ, per germline. V lost 2 bases to trimming and J lost 1 base, with 13 bases between them.

This chain links TRBV10-3 with TRBJ2-7; 9 bases match TRBD1. Germline V gene sequence: CDR1 ENHRY, CDR2 SYGVKD. The V and J ends lost 8 bases and 5 bases, in that order; junction bases with no gene match: 7. The CDR3 is 13 residues long. CDR3: CAIEGQGVNEQYF. The CDR3 DNA is TGTGCCATCGAGGGACAGGGAGTGAACGAGCAGTACTTC.

This clone was detected only a few times. The rearrangement links TRBV7-2 to TRBJ1-2, with D perhaps TRBD1 (5 bases). V dropped 6 bases and J dropped 7 bases, with 15 bases sitting between them. The CDR3 runs 13 residues. Germline V gene data show CDR1 as SGHTA and CDR2 as FQGNSA. DNA of the CDR3: TGTGCCAGCAGTTCCCTCCAGGGACCTGGCTACACCTTC. Its translation: CASSSLQGPGYTF.

The gene calls are TRBV7-3 and TRBJ2-3; 7 nucleotides align to TRBD1. J gave up 6 bases and V 5 bases, and 8 bases lay outside the gene matches. In germline, CDR1 is SGHTA, CDR2 FQGTGA. The CDR3 is made up of 14 amino acids. The CDR3 bases are TGTGCCAGCAGCGAGACAGGGCCCGGGGATACGCAGTATTTT. This sequence encodes CASSETGPGDTQYF.

This clone was observed a handful of times. The gene calls are TRBV9 and TRBJ2-3, with 7 bases fitting TRBD2. In germline, CDR1 is SGDLS, CDR2 YYNGEE. Trimming took 10 bases from V and 4 from J; bases not matched to a gene: 9. CDR3 length: 13 amino acids. The CDR3 DNA follows: TGTGCCTCAGCAGCGGGAAAAGCAGATACGCAGTATTTT. Its translation: CASAAGKADTQYF.

The sample holds a few counts of this clone. The rearrangement uses TRBV19 and TRBJ2-3; TRBD1 aligns across 10 bases. CDR1 and CDR2 (germline): LNHDA, SQIVND (reference sequence). The CDR3 totals 14 residues. The junction had 5 bases not matched to a gene; V was cut back by 7 bases and J by 4 bases. DNA of the CDR3: TGTGCCAGTACCCCTGGACAGGGGGCAGATACGCAGTATTTT. This codes for CASTPGQGADTQYF.

The chain links TRBV25-1 to TRBJ1-6; D gene uncertain. Germline CDR1 and CDR2: MGHDK and SYGVNS. V lost 4 bases to trimming and J lost 8 bases, with 6 bases between them. The CDR3 totals 12 residues. CDR3 DNA sequence: TGTGCCAGCAGTGGAAGCTATTCACCCCTCCACTTT. Encoded protein: CASSGSYSPLHF.

This clone was detected only a few times. This chain joins TRBV21-1 and TRBJ1-2. TRBV21-1 is a pseudogene. The CDR3 length is 12 residues. The CDR3 sequence: CASSTRPEGYTF. DNA of the CDR3: TGTGCCAGCAGCACCCGTCCGGAAGGCTACACCTTC.

This clone was counted a few times. This chain uses TRBV28 with TRBJ2-1; TRBD2 matches 13 bases. Per germline, CDR1 MDHEN and CDR2 SYDVKM. The CDR3 is 15 residues long. V gave up 5 bases and J gave up 7 bases; unmatched junction bases: 5. The CDR3 here is CASSPGTSGVNEQFF. The DNA of the CDR3 is TGTGCCAGCAGTCCCGGGACTAGCGGGGTGAATGAGCAGTTCTTC.